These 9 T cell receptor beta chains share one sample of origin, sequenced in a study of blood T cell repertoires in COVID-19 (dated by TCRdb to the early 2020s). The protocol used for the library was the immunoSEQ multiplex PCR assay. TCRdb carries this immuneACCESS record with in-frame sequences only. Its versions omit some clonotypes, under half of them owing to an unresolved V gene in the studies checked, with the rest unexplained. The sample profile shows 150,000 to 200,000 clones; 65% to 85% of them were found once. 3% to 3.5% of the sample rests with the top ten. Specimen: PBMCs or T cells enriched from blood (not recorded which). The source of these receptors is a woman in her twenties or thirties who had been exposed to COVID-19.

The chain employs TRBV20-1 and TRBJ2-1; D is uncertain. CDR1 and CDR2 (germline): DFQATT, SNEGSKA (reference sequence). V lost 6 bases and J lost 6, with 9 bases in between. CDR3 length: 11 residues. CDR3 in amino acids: CSAPEVNEQFF. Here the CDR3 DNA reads TGCAGTGCCCCAGAGGTCAATGAGCAGTTCTTC.

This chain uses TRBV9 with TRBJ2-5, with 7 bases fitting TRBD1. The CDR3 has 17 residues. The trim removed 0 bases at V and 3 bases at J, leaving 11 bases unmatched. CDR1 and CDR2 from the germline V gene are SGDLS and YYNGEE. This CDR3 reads CASSVASTGLRKETQYF. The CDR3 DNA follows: TGTGCCAGCAGCGTAGCTTCGACAGGGTTGAGGAAAGAGACCCAGTACTTC.

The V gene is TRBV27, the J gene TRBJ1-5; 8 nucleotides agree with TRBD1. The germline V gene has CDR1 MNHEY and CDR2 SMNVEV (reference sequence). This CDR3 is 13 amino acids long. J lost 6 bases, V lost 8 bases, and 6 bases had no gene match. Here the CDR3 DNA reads TGTGCCAGCTCGACAGGGGAGGGTCAGCCCCAGCATTTT. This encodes CASSTGEGQPQHF.

CDR3 amino acids: CASSQDPGGSEAFF. The CDR3 DNA follows: TGTGCCAGCAGCCAGGATCCAGGGGGATCTGAAGCTTTCTTT. The genes are TRBV3-1 (or the pseudogene TRBV3-2) and TRBJ1-1; 7 nucleotides agree with TRBD1. This CDR3 is 14 amino acids long. Germline V gene lookup returns CDR1 LGHDT and CDR2 YNNKEL (reference sequence). V trimming: 3 bases; J trimming: 6 bases; junction bases outside the gene matches: 7.

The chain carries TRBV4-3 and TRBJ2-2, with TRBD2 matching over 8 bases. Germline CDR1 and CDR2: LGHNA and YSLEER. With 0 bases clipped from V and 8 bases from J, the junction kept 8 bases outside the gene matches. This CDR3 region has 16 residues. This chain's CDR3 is CASSQDASGPGGELFF. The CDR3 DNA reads TGCGCCAGCAGCCAAGATGCTAGCGGGCCCGGGGGGGAGCTGTTTTTT.

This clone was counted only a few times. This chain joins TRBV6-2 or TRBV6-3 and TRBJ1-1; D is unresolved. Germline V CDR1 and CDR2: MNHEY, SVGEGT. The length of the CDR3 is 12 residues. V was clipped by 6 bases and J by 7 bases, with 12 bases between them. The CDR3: CASSLQDFEAFF. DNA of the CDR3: TGTGCCAGCAGCCTTCAGGATTTTGAAGCTTTCTTT.

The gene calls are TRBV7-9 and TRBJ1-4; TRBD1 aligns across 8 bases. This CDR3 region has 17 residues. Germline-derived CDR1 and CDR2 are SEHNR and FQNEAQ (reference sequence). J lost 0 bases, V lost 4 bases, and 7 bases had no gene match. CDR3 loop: CASSSPIQGATNEKLFF. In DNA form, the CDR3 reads TGTGCCAGCAGCTCCCCCATACAGGGGGCAACTAATGAAAAACTGTTTTTT. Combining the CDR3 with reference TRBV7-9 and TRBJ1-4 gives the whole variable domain DTGVSQNPRHKITKRGQNVTFRCDPISEHNRLYWYRQTLGQGPEFLTYFQNEAQLEKSRLLSDRFSAERPKGSFSTLEIQRTEQGDSAMYLCASSSPIQGATNEKLFFGSGTQLSVL.

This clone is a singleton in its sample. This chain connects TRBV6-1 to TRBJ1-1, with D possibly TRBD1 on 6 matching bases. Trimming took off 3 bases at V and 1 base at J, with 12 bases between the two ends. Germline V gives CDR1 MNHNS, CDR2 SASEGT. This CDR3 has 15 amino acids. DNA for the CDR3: TGTGCCAGCAGTGAGGGGGCAGGGGCGAACACTGAAGCTTTCTTT. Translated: CASSEGAGANTEAFF.

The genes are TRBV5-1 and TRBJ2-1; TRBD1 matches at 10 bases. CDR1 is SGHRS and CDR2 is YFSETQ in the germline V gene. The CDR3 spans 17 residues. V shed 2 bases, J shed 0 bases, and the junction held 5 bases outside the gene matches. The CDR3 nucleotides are TGCGCCAGCAGCTTCCGGGACAGGGGCCGCTCCTACAATGAGCAGTTCTTC. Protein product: CASSFRDRGRSYNEQFF. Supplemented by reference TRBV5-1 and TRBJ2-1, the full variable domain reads KAGVTQTPRYLIKTRGQQVTLSCSPISGHRSVSWYQQTPGQGLQFLFEYFSETQRNKGNFPGRFSGRQFSNSRSEMNVSTLELGDSALYLCASSFRDRGRSYNEQFFGPGTRLTVL.